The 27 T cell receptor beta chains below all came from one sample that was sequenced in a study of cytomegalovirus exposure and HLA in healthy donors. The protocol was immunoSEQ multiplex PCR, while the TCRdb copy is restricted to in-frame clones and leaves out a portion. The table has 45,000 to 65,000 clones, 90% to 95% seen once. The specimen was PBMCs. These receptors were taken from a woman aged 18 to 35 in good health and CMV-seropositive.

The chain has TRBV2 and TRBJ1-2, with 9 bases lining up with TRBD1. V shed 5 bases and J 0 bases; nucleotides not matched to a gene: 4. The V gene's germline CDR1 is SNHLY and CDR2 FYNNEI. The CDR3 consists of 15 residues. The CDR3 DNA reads TGTGCCAGCAGTCCCGGGACAGGGTCTAACTATGGCTACACCTTC. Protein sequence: CASSPGTGSNYGYTF.

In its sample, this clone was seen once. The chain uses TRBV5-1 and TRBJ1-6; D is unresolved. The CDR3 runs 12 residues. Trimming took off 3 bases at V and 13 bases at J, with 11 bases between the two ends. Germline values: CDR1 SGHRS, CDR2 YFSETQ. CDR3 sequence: CASSYDTDPLHF. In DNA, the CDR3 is TGCGCCAGCAGCTACGACACAGATCCCCTCCACTTT.

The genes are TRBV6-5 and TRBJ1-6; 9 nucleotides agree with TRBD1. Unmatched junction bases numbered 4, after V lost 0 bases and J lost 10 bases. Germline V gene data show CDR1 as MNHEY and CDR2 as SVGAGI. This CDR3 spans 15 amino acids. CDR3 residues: CASSYSGQGKSPLHF. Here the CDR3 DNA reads TGTGCCAGCAGTTACTCAGGACAGGGGAAATCACCCCTCCACTTT.

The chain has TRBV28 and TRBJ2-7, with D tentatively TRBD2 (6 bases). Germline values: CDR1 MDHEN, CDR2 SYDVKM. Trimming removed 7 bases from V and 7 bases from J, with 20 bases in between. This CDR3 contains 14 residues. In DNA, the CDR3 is TGTGCCAGCATCCCGGGACTGAGCCCTACGGAGCAGTACTTC. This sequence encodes CASIPGLSPTEQYF. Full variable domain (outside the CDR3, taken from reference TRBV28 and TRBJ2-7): DVKVTQSSRYLVKRTGEKVFLECVQDMDHENMFWYRQDPGLGLRLIYFSYDVKMKEKGDIPEGYSVSREKKERFSLILESASTNQTSMYLCASIPGLSPTEQYFGPGTRLTVT.

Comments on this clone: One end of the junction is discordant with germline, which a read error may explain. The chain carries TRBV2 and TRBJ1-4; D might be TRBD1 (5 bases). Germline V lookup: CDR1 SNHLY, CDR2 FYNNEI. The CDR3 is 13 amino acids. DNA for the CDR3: TGTGCCGGCAGAGGAGGGGATAGGGAAAAACTGTTTTTT. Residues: CAGRGGDREKLFF.

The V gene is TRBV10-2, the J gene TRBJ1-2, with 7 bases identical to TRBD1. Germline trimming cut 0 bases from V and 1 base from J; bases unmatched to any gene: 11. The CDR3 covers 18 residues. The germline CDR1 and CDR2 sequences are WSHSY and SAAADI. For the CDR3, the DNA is TGCGCCAGCAGTGAGTCGAAGGGGGCCCAGGCATATAACTATGGCTACACCTTC. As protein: CASSESKGAQAYNYGYTF.

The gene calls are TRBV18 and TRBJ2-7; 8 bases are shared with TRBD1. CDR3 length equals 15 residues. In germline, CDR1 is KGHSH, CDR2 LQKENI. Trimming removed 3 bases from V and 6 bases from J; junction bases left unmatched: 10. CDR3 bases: TGTGCCAGCTCACCCACAGGACAGGGTGCGCCCGAGCAGTACTTC. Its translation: CASSPTGQGAPEQYF.

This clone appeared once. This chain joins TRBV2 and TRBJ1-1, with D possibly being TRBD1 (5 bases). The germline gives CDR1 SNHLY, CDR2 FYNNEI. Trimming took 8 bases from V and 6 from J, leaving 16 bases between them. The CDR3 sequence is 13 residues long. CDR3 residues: CASLRSGAAEAFF. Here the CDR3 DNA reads TGTGCCAGCCTCAGGTCTGGGGCTGCTGAAGCTTTCTTT.

CDR3 in amino acids: CASSIVPAGAKSSYNEQFF. The CDR3 DNA reads TGTGCCAGTAGTATAGTCCCAGCGGGGGCCAAAAGCTCCTACAATGAGCAGTTCTTC. This chain connects TRBV19 to TRBJ2-1, with 8 bases matching TRBD2. V lost 1 base and J lost 0; bases outside the gene matches: 11. The CDR3 spans 19 residues. The germline V gene encodes CDR1 LNHDA and CDR2 SQIVND (reference sequence). The whole variable domain, remainder taken from reference TRBV19 and TRBJ2-1, is DGGITQSPKYLFRKEGQNVTLSCEQNLNHDAMYWYRQDPGQGLRLIYYSQIVNDFQKGDIAEGYSVSREKKESFPLTVTSAQKNPTAFYLCASSIVPAGAKSSYNEQFFGPGTRLTVL.

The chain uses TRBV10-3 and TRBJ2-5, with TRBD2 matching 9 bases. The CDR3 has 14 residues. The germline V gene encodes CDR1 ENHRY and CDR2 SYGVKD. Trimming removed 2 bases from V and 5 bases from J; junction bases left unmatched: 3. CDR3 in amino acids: CAISEGLAGETQYF. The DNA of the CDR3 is TGTGCCATCAGTGAGGGGCTAGCGGGGGAGACCCAGTACTTC.

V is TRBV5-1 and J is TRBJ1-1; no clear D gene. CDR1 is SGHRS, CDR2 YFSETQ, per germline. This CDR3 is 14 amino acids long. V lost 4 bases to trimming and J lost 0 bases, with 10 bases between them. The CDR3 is CASSRGQMNTEAFF. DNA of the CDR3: TGCGCCAGCAGCAGAGGGCAGATGAACACTGAAGCTTTCTTT. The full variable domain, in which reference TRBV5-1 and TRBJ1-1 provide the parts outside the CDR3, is KAGVTQTPRYLIKTRGQQVTLSCSPISGHRSVSWYQQTPGQGLQFLFEYFSETQRNKGNFPGRFSGRQFSNSRSEMNVSTLELGDSALYLCASSRGQMNTEAFFGQGTRLTVV.

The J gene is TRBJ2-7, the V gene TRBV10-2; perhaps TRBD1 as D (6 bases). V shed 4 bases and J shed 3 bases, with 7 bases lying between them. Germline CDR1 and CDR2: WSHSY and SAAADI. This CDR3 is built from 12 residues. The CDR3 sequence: CASSGDNYEQYF. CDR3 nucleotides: TGCGCCAGCAGTGGGGACAACTACGAGCAGTACTTC.

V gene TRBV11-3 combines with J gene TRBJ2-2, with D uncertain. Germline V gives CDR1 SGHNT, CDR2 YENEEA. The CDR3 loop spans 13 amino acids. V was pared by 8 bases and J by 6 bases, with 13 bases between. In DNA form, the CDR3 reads TGTGCCAGCGAGAGACTCGGCTCCGGGGAGCTGTTTTTT. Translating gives CASERLGSGELFF.

DNA for the CDR3: TGTGCCAGCTCACCAACCCTAGCTCAAGAGACCCAGTACTTC. Amino acids: CASSPTLAQETQYF. This chain joins TRBV18 and TRBJ2-5; perhaps TRBD2 as D (5 bases). Germline assignment: CDR1 KGHSH and CDR2 LQKENI. V was cut by 2 bases and J by 2 bases, with 9 bases left in between. The CDR3 extends over 14 amino acids.

CDR3 nucleotide sequence: TGTGCCAGCCGAACTGGGGACAGGTCGAACACTGAAGCTTTCTTT. Translation: CASRTGDRSNTEAFF. The J gene is TRBJ1-1, the V gene TRBV27, with 8 nucleotides matching TRBD1. V shed 8 bases and J 1 base; nucleotides not matched to a gene: 9. The CDR3 runs 15 residues. The V gene's germline CDR1 is MNHEY and CDR2 SMNVEV (reference sequence).

CDR3 DNA: TGTGCCAGTAGTCGGGGTTATGGCTACACCTTC. Amino acid sequence: CASSRGYGYTF. The rearrangement links TRBV19 to TRBJ1-2; D gene unclear. CDR3 length equals 11 residues. V lost 5 bases, J lost 5 bases, and 6 bases lay in between. CDR1 and CDR2 from the germline V gene are LNHDA and SQIVND (reference sequence).

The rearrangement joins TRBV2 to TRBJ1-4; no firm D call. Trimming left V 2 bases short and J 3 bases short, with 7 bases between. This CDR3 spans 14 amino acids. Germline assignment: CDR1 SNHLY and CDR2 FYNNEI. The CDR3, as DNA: TGTGCCAGCAGTGAACAGAGGGCTAATGAAAAACTGTTTTTT. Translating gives CASSEQRANEKLFF.

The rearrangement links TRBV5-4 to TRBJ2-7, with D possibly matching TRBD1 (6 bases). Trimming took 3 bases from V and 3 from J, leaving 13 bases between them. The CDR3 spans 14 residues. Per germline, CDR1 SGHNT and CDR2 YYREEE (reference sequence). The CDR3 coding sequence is TGTGCCAGCAGCTCGACAGGAGATAACTACGAGCAGTACTTC. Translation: CASSSTGDNYEQYF.

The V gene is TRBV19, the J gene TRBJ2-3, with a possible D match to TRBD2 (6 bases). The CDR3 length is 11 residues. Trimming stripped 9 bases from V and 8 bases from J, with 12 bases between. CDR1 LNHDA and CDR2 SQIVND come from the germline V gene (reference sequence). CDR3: CASRLGGTQYF. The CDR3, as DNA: TGTGCCAGCCGATTGGGGGGTACGCAGTATTTT. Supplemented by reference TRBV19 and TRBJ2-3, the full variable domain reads DGGITQSPKYLFRKEGQNVTLSCEQNLNHDAMYWYRQDPGQGLRLIYYSQIVNDFQKGDIAEGYSVSREKKESFPLTVTSAQKNPTAFYLCASRLGGTQYFGPGTRLTVL.

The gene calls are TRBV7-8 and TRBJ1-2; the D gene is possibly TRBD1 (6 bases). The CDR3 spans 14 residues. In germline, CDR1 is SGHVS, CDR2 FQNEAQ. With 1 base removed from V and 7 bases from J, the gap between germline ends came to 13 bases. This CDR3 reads CASSLVAGEGGYTF. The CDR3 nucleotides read TGTGCCAGCAGCTTAGTGGCAGGGGAGGGTGGCTACACCTTC.

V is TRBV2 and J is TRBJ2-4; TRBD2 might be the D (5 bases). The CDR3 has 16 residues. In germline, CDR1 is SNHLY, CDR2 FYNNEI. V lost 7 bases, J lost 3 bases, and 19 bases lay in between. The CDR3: CASIELPSGSKNIQYF. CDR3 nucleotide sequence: TGTGCCAGCATAGAGCTGCCCTCGGGGAGCAAAAACATTCAGTACTTC.

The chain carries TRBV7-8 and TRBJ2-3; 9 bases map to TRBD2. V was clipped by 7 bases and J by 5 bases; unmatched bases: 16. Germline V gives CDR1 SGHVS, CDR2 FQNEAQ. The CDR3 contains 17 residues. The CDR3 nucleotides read TGTGCCAGCACGAAACCCGAGCGGGGGGAGTGGCAAGATACGCAGTATTTT. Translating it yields CASTKPERGEWQDTQYF.

CDR3 loop: CASSLDRISAYTF. In nucleotides, the CDR3 is TGTGCCAGCAGCTTGGACAGAATAAGTGCCTACACCTTC. The chain joins TRBV5-4 to TRBJ1-2; D ambiguous. The CDR3 is 13 residues long. CDR1 SGHNT and CDR2 YYREEE come from the germline V gene (reference sequence). The V gene lost 0 bases and the J gene lost 10 bases, with 13 bases spanning the gap.

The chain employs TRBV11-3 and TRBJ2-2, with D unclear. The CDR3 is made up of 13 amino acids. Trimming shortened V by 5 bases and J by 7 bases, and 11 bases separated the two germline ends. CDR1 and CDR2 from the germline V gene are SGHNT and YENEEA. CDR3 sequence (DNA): TGTGCCAGCAGCACATACCCCCGCGGGGAGCTGTTTTTT. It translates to CASSTYPRGELFF. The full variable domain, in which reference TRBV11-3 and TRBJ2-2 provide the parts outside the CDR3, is EAGVVQSPRYKIIEKKQPVAFWCNPISGHNTLYWYLQNLGQGPELLIRYENEEAVDDSQLPKDRFSAERLKGVDSTLKIQPAELGDSAVYLCASSTYPRGELFFGEGSRLTVL.

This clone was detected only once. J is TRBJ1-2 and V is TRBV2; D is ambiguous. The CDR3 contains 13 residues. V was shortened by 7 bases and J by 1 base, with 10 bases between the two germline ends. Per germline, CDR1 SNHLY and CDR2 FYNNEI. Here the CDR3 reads CASNWNSNYGYTF. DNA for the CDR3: TGTGCCAGCAATTGGAACAGTAACTATGGCTACACCTTC. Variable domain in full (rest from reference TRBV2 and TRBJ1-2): EPEVTQTPSHQVTQMGQEVILRCVPISNHLYFYWYRQILGQKVEFLVSFYNNEISEKSEIFDDQFSVERPDGSNFTLKIRSTKLEDSAMYFCASNWNSNYGYTFGSGTRLTVV.

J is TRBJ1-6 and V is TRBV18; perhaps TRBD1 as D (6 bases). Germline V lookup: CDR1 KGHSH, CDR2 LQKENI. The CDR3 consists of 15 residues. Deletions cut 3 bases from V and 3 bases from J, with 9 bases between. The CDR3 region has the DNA TGTGCCAGCTCACCCGCAGGGGTCTATAATTCACCCCTCCACTTT. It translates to CASSPAGVYNSPLHF.

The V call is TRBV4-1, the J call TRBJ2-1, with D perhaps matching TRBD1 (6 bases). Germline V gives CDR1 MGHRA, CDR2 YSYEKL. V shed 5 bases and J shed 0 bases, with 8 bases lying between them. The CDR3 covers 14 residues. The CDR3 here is CASSLDSSYNEQFF. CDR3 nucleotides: TGCGCCAGCAGCTTGGACAGCTCCTACAATGAGCAGTTCTTC.